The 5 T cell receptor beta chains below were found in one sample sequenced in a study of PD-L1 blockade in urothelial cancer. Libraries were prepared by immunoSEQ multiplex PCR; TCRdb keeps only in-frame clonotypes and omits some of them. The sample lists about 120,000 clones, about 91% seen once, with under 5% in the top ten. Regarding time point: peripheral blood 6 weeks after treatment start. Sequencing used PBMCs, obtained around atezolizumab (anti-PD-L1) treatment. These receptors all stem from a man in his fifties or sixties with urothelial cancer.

This chain's CDR3 is CASSQALDSSGANVLTF. DNA for the CDR3: TGCGCCAGCAGCCAAGCCCTCGACAGCTCTGGGGCCAACGTCCTGACTTTC. V gene TRBV4-3 combines with J gene TRBJ2-6; possible D gene TRBD1, 5 bases. The CDR3 runs to 17 residues. The V gene's germline CDR1 is LGHNA and CDR2 YSLEER. V lost 1 base, J lost 0 bases, and 10 bases lay in between.

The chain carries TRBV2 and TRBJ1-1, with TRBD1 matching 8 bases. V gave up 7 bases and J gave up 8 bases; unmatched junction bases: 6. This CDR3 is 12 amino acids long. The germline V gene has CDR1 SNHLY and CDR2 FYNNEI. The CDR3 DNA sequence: TGTGCCAGCATACAAGGACAGGGAGAAGCTTTCTTT. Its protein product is CASIQGQGEAFF.

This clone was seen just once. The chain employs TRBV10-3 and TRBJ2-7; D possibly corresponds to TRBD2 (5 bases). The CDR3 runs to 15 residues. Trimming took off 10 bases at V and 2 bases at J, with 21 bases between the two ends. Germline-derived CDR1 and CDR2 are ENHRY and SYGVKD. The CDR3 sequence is CATAVDASQTYEQYF. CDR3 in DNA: TGTGCCACAGCGGTCGACGCCTCTCAAACCTACGAGCAGTACTTC.

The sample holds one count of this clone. The CDR3 spells CASSHTTSGTYEQYF. CDR3 DNA: TGCGCCAGCAGCCACACGACTAGCGGAACCTACGAGCAGTACTTC. The chain links TRBV4-3 to TRBJ2-7, with 9 bases identical to TRBD2. The CDR3 runs to 15 residues. The V and J ends lost 3 bases and 2 bases, in that order; junction bases with no gene match: 5. Germline V gene lookup returns CDR1 LGHNA and CDR2 YSLEER.

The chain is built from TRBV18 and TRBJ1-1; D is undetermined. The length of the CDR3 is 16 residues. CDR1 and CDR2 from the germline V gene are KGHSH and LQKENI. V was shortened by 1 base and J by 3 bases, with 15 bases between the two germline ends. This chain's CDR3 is CASSPLQRRTDTEAFF. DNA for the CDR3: TGTGCCAGCTCACCACTCCAGCGCAGGACTGACACTGAAGCTTTCTTT.